This record concerns one TCR beta chain sequence. Its cognate antigen is unknown. This specimen comes from a study of chemoradiotherapy in HPV16-positive cancers. The study's findings and limits: HPV-responsive T-cell expansion during chemoradiotherapy was linked to improved recurrence-free survival in HPV16-positive patients.

Only in-frame clones appear in the TCRdb table, and some are missing; sequencing was by immunoSEQ multiplex PCR. The data contain about 15,000 clones, roughly 89% of them singletons. Looked up from germline, CDR1 is SNHLY and CDR2 is FYNNEI. The ends were cut back, 7 bases at V and 3 bases at J, with 15 bases in the middle. This CDR3 has 14 amino acids. The rearrangement links TRBV2 to TRBJ1-2; weak D call: TRBD1 (5 bases). This TCR came from a human donor with HPV-associated anogenital cancer. The sample here was tumor tissue, taken from a patient who underwent chemoradiotherapy. CDR3 loop: CASMLGGIDYGYTF. CDR3 nucleotide sequence: TGTGCCAGCATGTTGGGGGGGATAGACTATGGCTACACCTTC.